Listed below are T cell receptor beta chains from one sample, sequenced in a study of Ad26.COV2.S vaccination and SARS-CoV-2 variants. Measured with immunoSEQ multiplex PCR; TCRdb has only the in-frame clones, and not every one. The sample lists around 340,000 clones, about 86% seen once, with about 10% in the top ten. The source material was peripheral blood, sampled in a trial of Ad26.COV2.S vaccine versus placebo. Receptors originate from a person between 18 and 60 years old who received the Ad26.COV2.S COVID-19 vaccine or a placebo. The CDR3 runs from the conserved cysteine through the conserved F or W. A D gene is named only where the DNA matches it firmly. The size entry is marked missing in some rows and otherwise reads once, few, many or a size class.

size: -
V: TRBV5-4
J: TRBJ2-1
D: TRBD2
length: 16
DNA: TGTGCCAGCAGGCGACTAGCGGAAAGCTCCTACAATGAGCAGTTCTTC
CDR3: CASRRLAESSYNEQFF

size: -
V: TRBV27
J: TRBJ1-1
D: -
length: 13
DNA: TGTGCCAGCATGAGGACCGGGGACACTGAAGCTTTCTTT
CDR3: CASMRTGDTEAFF

size: -
V: TRBV7-2
J: TRBJ2-1
D: TRBD2
length: 15
DNA: TGTGCCAGCAGCCTGGGACTAGCGGGAGTCGATGAGCAGTTCTTC
CDR3: CASSLGLAGVDEQFF

size: -
V: TRBV5-1
J: TRBJ1-4
D: TRBD1
length: 16
DNA: TGCGCCAGCAGCCAACTTGGAGGGACAGGGGGTGAAAAACTGTTTTTT
CDR3: CASSQLGGTGGEKLFF

size: -
V: TRBV4-3
J: TRBJ1-2
D: TRBD1
length: 13
DNA: TGCGCCAGCAGTACAGGGGGAAGAGGTGGCTACACCTTC
CDR3: CASSTGGRGGYTF

size: -
V: TRBV7-2
J: TRBJ2-1
D: TRBD2
length: 16
DNA: TGTGCCAGCAGCTTATTAGCGGGGGACACCTACAATGAGCAGTTCTTC
CDR3: CASSLLAGDTYNEQFF

size: -
V: TRBV6-1
J: TRBJ2-7
D: -
length: 11
DNA: TGTGCCAGCAGTGACAACTACGAGCAGTACTTC
CDR3: CASSDNYEQYF

size: -
V: TRBV9
J: TRBJ2-7
D: TRBD1
length: 15
DNA: TGTGCCAGCAGCGTCACAGGGGTCAGGACCTACGAGCAGTACTTC
CDR3: CASSVTGVRTYEQYF

size: -
V: TRBV3-1/TRBV3-2
J: TRBJ2-5
D: TRBD2
length: 14
DNA: TGTGCCAGCAGCCAACGAAGCGGGAAAGAGACCCAGTACTTC
CDR3: CASSQRSGKETQYF

size: -
V: TRBV25-1
J: TRBJ1-5
D: TRBD1
length: 16
DNA: TGTGCCAGCAGTGATGGGACAGGGGTACGCAATCAGCCCCAGCATTTT
CDR3: CASSDGTGVRNQPQHF

size: -
V: TRBV5-4
J: TRBJ2-3
D: TRBD2
length: 14
DNA: TGTGCCAGCAGCTTGGAGCGGGAGAGAGATACGCAGTATTTT
CDR3: CASSLERERDTQYF

size: once
V: TRBV29-1
J: TRBJ2-1
D: -
length: 12
DNA: TGCAGCGTTGTCAGAGTTCACAATGAGCAGTTCTTC
CDR3: CSVVRVHNEQFF

size: -
V: TRBV25-1
J: TRBJ2-7
D: TRBD1
length: 12
DNA: TGTGCCACCAGGACAGGATCCTACGAGCAGTACTTC
CDR3: CATRTGSYEQYF

size: -
V: TRBV2
J: TRBJ2-7
D: -
length: 12
DNA: TGTGCCATTCCTTCGGGGACCTACGAGCAGTACTTC
CDR3: CAIPSGTYEQYF

size: -
V: TRBV3-1/TRBV3-2
J: TRBJ1-1
D: TRBD1
length: 14
DNA: TGTGCCAGCAGCCCCCAGGGGGGGAACACTGAAGCTTTCTTT
CDR3: CASSPQGGNTEAFF

size: once
V: TRBV24-1
J: TRBJ1-4
D: TRBD1
length: 15
DNA: TGTGCCACCAGTGAAATGACAGGGGCGGGAGAAAAACTGTTTTTT
CDR3: CATSEMTGAGEKLFF

size: many
V: TRBV19
J: TRBJ1-1
D: -
length: 13
DNA: TGTGCCAGTAGTCTTTACAGCGACCTTGAAGCTTTCTTT
CDR3: CASSLYSDLEAFF

size: once
V: TRBV2
J: TRBJ2-1
D: -
length: 14
DNA: TGTGCCAGCAGTGTCATAGACTCCTACAATGAGCAGTTCTTC
CDR3: CASSVIDSYNEQFF

size: once
V: TRBV10-3
J: TRBJ2-7
D: -
length: 15
DNA: TGTGCCATCAGTGATCCCGGCAGGCTAACCTACGAGCAGTACTTC
CDR3: CAISDPGRLTYEQYF

size: -
V: TRBV28
J: TRBJ2-1
D: -
length: 13
DNA: TGTGCCTCACGGAGATCCGAGAGCGATGAGCAGTTCTTC
CDR3: CASRRSESDEQFF

size: -
V: TRBV5-1
J: TRBJ2-1
D: TRBD2
length: 16
DNA: TGCGCCAGCAGCCCCAATAGCGGGAGCTTTTACAATGAGCAGTTCTTC
CDR3: CASSPNSGSFYNEQFF

size: -
V: TRBV28
J: TRBJ1-1
D: -
length: 13
DNA: TGTGCCAGCAGTTTGGACGGGAACACTGAAGCTTTCTTT
CDR3: CASSLDGNTEAFF

size: -
V: TRBV2
J: TRBJ2-2
D: -
length: 14
DNA: TGTGCCAGCGGTGGGACTTCGAACACCGGGGAGCTGTTTTTT
CDR3: CASGGTSNTGELFF

size: -
V: TRBV6-4
J: TRBJ2-1
D: -
length: 14
DNA: TGTGCCAGCAGTGAAGGGCCAGCCTACAATGAGCAGTTCTTC
CDR3: CASSEGPAYNEQFF

size: -
V: TRBV7-9
J: TRBJ2-3
D: TRBD2
length: 15
DNA: TGTGCCAGCAGCCTCCCCAGCGGGGGGGCGGATACGCAGTATTTT
CDR3: CASSLPSGGADTQYF

size: few
V: TRBV7-9
J: TRBJ2-1
D: -
length: 12
DNA: TGTGCCAGCAGCCATAGCAACGGTGAGCAGTTCTTC
CDR3: CASSHSNGEQFF

size: -
V: TRBV21-1
J: TRBJ2-6
D: -
length: 17
DNA: TGTGCCAGCAGCAAAGAAGGGGTCACCTCTGGGGCCAACGTCCTGACTTTC
CDR3: CASSKEGVTSGANVLTF

size: -
V: TRBV9
J: TRBJ2-3
D: -
length: 16
DNA: TGTGCCAGCAGCGTAGGAGGAGGGTTTAGCACAGATACGCAGTATTTT
CDR3: CASSVGGGFSTDTQYF

size: -
V: TRBV4-3
J: TRBJ1-1
D: -
length: 13
DNA: TGCGCCAGCAGCCAAGATTTCTACACTGAAGCTTTCTTT
CDR3: CASSQDFYTEAFF

size: few
V: TRBV28
J: TRBJ1-5
D: TRBD1
length: 14
DNA: TGTGCCAGCAGCAGGACAGGGCTGGATCAGCCCCAGCATTTT
CDR3: CASSRTGLDQPQHF

size: -
V: TRBV28
J: TRBJ2-7
D: -
length: 13
DNA: TGTGCCAGCAGCGGGACTGGTTCCTACGAGCAGTACTTC
CDR3: CASSGTGSYEQYF

size: -
V: TRBV4-3
J: TRBJ2-1
D: -
length: 15
DNA: TGCGCCAGCAGCCTAGCCGCTAGCGCCAACAATGAGCAGTTCTTC
CDR3: CASSLAASANNEQFF

size: -
V: TRBV5-1
J: TRBJ2-7
D: -
length: 15
DNA: TGCGCCAGCAGCTTTGGCGGGACCACAAGCTACGAGCAGTACTTC
CDR3: CASSFGGTTSYEQYF

size: few
V: TRBV27
J: TRBJ2-7
D: TRBD1
length: 15
DNA: TGTGCCAGCAGTTTCACAGGACAGGGCATCCACGAGCAGTACTTC
CDR3: CASSFTGQGIHEQYF

size: -
V: TRBV6-5
J: TRBJ1-1
D: -
length: 14
DNA: TGTGCCAGCAGTTACGACAGGAGGGGGACTGAAGCTTTCTTT
CDR3: CASSYDRRGTEAFF

size: -
V: TRBV10-3
J: TRBJ1-1
D: TRBD1
length: 14
DNA: TGTGCCACCTATCTGGGACAGGGACACACTGAAGCTTTCTTT
CDR3: CATYLGQGHTEAFF

size: -
V: TRBV19
J: TRBJ2-1
D: -
length: 12
DNA: TGTGCCAGTAGCTCTGATGGGTATGAGCAGTTCTTC
CDR3: CASSSDGYEQFF

size: -
V: TRBV11-2
J: TRBJ2-1
D: TRBD2
length: 14
DNA: TGTGCCAGCAGCTTAGATCCTGGACTAGCGGAGCAGTTCTTC
CDR3: CASSLDPGLAEQFF

size: -
V: TRBV27
J: TRBJ2-7
D: -
length: 14
DNA: TGTGCCAGCAGTATAGGGGACGGATACTACGAGCAGTACTTC
CDR3: CASSIGDGYYEQYF

size: -
V: TRBV5-4
J: TRBJ1-1
D: -
length: 14
DNA: TGTGCCAGCAGCTTGGATACGAAGGGGTCTGAAGCTTTCTTT
CDR3: CASSLDTKGSEAFF

size: -
V: TRBV7-2
J: TRBJ2-5
D: -
length: 16
DNA: TGTGCCAGCAGCTTAGCGAGGCAGGGACGACAAGAGACCCAGTACTTC
CDR3: CASSLARQGRQETQYF

size: -
V: TRBV7-9
J: TRBJ2-1
D: TRBD2
length: 15
DNA: TGTGCCAGCAGTCGCCCGGGACTAGCGGCTCTTGAGCAGTTCTTC
CDR3: CASSRPGLAALEQFF

size: -
V: TRBV6-1
J: TRBJ1-2
D: -
length: 12
DNA: TGTGCCAGCAGTGAAGTAGGTTATGGCTACACCTTC
CDR3: CASSEVGYGYTF

size: -
V: TRBV6-5
J: TRBJ1-2
D: -
length: 13
DNA: TGTGCCAGCAGCCTCGACAGGCACGTAGGCTACACCTTC
CDR3: CASSLDRHVGYTF

size: -
V: TRBV7-2
J: TRBJ2-5
D: TRBD2
length: 15
DNA: TGTGCCAGCAGGACGCGGGGGGGGCCGGGGGAGACCCAGTACTTC
CDR3: CASRTRGGPGETQYF

size: -
V: TRBV7-9
J: TRBJ2-7
D: -
length: 14
DNA: TGTGCCAGCAGCTTTCGTAGGGGTGAGGAAGAGCAGTACTTC
CDR3: CASSFRRGEEEQYF